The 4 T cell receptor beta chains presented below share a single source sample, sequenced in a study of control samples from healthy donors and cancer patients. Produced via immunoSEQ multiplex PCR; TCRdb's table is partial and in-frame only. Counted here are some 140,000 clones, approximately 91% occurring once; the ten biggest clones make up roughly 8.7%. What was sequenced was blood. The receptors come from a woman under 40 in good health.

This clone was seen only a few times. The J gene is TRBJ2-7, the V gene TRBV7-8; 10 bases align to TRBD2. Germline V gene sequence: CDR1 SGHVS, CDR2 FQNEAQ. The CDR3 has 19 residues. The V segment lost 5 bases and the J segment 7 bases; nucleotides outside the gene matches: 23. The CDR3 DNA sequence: TGTGCCAGCAGCCGCGCGCGGAGCGGGAGGGCCGGTATTGTGGGAGAGCAGTACTTC. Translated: CASSRARSGRAGIVGEQYF.

CDR3 loop: CASSSSETGTEAFF. In nucleotides, the CDR3 is TGTGCCAGCAGTTCCTCCGAGACAGGCACTGAAGCTTTCTTT. This chain connects TRBV6-6 to TRBJ1-1; D possibly corresponds to TRBD1 (6 bases). CDR3 length: 14 amino acids. The V end lost 4 bases, the J end lost 4 bases, and 13 bases lay between the germline ends. Germline lookup yields CDR1 MNHNY and CDR2 SVGAGI (reference sequence).

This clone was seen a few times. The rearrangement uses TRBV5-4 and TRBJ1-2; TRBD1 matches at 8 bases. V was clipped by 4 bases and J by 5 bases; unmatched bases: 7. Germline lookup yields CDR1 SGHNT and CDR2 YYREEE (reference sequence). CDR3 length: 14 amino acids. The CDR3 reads CASSRGQGSYGYTF. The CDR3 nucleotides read TGTGCCAGCAGCCGTGGACAGGGTTCGTATGGCTACACCTTC. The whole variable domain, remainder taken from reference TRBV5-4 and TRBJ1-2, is ETGVTQSPTHLIKTRGQQVTLRCSSQSGHNTVSWYQQALGQGPQFIFQYYREEENGRGNFPPRFSGLQFPNYSSELNVNALELDDSALYLCASSRGQGSYGYTFGSGTRLTVV.

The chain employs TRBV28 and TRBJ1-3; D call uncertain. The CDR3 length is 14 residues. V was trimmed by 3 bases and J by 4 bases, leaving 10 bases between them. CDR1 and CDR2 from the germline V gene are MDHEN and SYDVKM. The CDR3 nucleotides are TGTGCCAGCAGTTTCGGAGTAGCCGGAAACACCATATATTTT. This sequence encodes CASSFGVAGNTIYF.